Reported below is one TCR beta chain. Its specificity is unknown. The sample's treatment: oral pan-JAK inhibitor, 5-10 mg twice daily. After isolation, RNA underwent reverse transcription to generate cDNA as the sequencing template. Using immunoSEQ multiplex PCR, the repertoire was profiled, and TCRdb retains in-frame clones only, with some absent. This sample has some 180,000 clones, with about 51% found just once. These data come from a study of CD8+ T cells in alopecia areata. General study points: Uncertainty remains about how baseline CD8+ expansion links to response, with one nonresponder. Clonality in the scalp and expanded CD8+ clones ranked among the top 100 were significantly decreased by tofacitinib. The study found higher clonality in lesional than normal scalp, especially in alopecia totalis/universalis. On tofacitinib, scalp and blood still held many of the expanded lesional clones.

The germline CDR1 and CDR2 sequences are SQVTM and ANQGSEA. The CDR3 has 13 amino acids. Trimming took off 7 bases at V and 4 bases at J, with 16 bases between the two ends. This sample comprised CD8+ T cells sorted from blood, obtained at week 52, from a patient treated with tofacitinib. This sequence was found in a human donor with alopecia areata. The chain employs TRBV29-1 and TRBJ1-1; possibly TRBD1 for D (5 bases). The CDR3 here is CSGSPGPSTEAFF. The CDR3 DNA reads TGCAGCGGAAGCCCGGGACCAAGCACTGAAGCTTTCTTT.